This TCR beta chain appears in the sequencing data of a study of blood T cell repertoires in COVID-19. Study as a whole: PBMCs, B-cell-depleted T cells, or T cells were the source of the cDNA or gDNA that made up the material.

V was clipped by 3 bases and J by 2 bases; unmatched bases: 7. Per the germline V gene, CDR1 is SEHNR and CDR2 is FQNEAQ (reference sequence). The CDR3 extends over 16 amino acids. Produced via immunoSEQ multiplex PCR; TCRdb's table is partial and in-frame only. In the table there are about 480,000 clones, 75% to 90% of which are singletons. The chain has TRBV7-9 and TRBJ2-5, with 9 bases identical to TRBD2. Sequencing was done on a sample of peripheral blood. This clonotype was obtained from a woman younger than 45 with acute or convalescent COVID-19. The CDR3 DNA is TGTGCCAGCAGCTTGTTTATCCTAGCGGGGCAAGAGACCCAGTACTTC. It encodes CASSLFILAGQETQYF. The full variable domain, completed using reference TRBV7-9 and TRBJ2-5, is DTGVSQNPRHKITKRGQNVTFRCDPISEHNRLYWYRQTLGQGPEFLTYFQNEAQLEKSRLLSDRFSAERPKGSFSTLEIQRTEQGDSAMYLCASSLFILAGQETQYFGPGTRLLVL.